The 28 T cell receptor beta chains below come from one sample, sequenced in a study of blood T cell repertoires in COVID-19. Repertoires were generated with immunoSEQ multiplex PCR, while TCRdb's copy carries only in-frame clones and drops some. Of some 200,000 clones detected, about nine tenths appear once; the ten largest clones hold 4.5% to 7.5%. Sequenced: peripheral blood. These receptors originate from an elderly man with acute or convalescent COVID-19.

The chain couples TRBV7-2 to TRBJ2-7; D ambiguous. This CDR3 is 13 amino acids long. Trimming took off 0 bases at V and 2 bases at J, with 5 bases between the two ends. Germline lookup yields CDR1 SGHTA and CDR2 FQGNSA. The CDR3 nucleotides are TGTGCCAGCAGCTTAGCAGCGACCTACGAGCAGTACGTC. Encoded protein: CASSLAATYEQYV.

The CDR3 DNA is TGTGCCAGCAGCAAAGGAAGGGACAGACCATCCTCCTACAATGAGCAGTTCTTC. Protein product: CASSKGRDRPSSYNEQFF. The gene calls are TRBV21-1 and TRBJ2-1; no DNA check was done on the table's D call, TRBD1. TRBV21-1 is given as a pseudogene. The CDR3 spans 18 residues.

Written as DNA, the CDR3 is TGTGCCAGCAGCCAAGATTTAGGACTAGCGGGAGTCACCTCCGGTTACGAGCAGTACTTC. It specifies CASSQDLGLAGVTSGYEQYF. The rearrangement links TRBV4-2 to TRBJ2-7, with 13 bases fitting TRBD2. The trim removed 0 bases at V and 4 bases at J, leaving 15 bases unmatched. Per germline, CDR1 LGHNA and CDR2 YNFKEQ. The CDR3 loop spans 20 amino acids.

The chain uses TRBV6-2 or TRBV6-3 and TRBJ1-2, with D maybe TRBD1 (5 bases). Germline CDR1 MNHEY, CDR2 SVGEGT. V lost 0 bases to trimming and J lost 8 bases, with 10 bases between them. This CDR3 spans 13 amino acids. The CDR3 protein is CASSYSGVGGYTF. The CDR3 DNA sequence: TGTGCCAGCAGTTACTCAGGGGTCGGCGGCTACACCTTC.

This clone was seen once. The gene calls are TRBV9 and TRBJ2-1; D is perhaps TRBD2 (6 bases). Germline V CDR1 and CDR2: SGDLS, YYNGEE. The CDR3 totals 16 residues. V was cut by 0 bases and J by 6 bases, with 16 bases left in between. CDR3 protein: CASSVGGTLSGNEQFF. The CDR3, as DNA: TGTGCCAGCAGCGTAGGTGGGACTTTATCCGGCAATGAGCAGTTCTTC.

The chain uses TRBV5-4 and TRBJ2-5; TRBD1 is a possible D gene (5 bases). CDR3 size: 15 residues. The V end lost 0 bases, the J end lost 4 bases, and 13 bases lay between the germline ends. Germline CDR1 and CDR2: SGHNT and YYREEE (reference sequence). CDR3 nucleotide sequence: TGTGCCAGCAGCTTGGAGCTAGGGGTTAGAGAGACCCAGTACTTC. It yields the protein CASSLELGVRETQYF.

The genes are TRBV9 and TRBJ2-7; perhaps TRBD2 as D (6 bases). This CDR3 region has 14 residues. The germline CDR1 and CDR2 sequences are SGDLS and YYNGEE. Trimming cost V 0 bases and J 3 bases, with 10 bases left between them. In nucleotides, the CDR3 is TGTGCCAGCAGCGTAGGGGGGGTGGACTACGAGCAGTACTTC. Translating it yields CASSVGGVDYEQYF. The full variable domain, its missing parts supplied by reference TRBV9 and TRBJ2-7, is DSGVTQTPKHLITATGQRVTLRCSPRSGDLSVYWYQQSLDQGLQFLIQYYNGEERAKGNILERFSAQQFPDLHSELNLSSLELGDSALYFCASSVGGVDYEQYFGPGTRLTVT.

V and J are TRBV7-9 and TRBJ2-1; 14 bases fit TRBD2. Germline values: CDR1 SEHNR, CDR2 FQNEAQ (reference sequence). With 5 bases clipped from V and 2 bases from J, the junction kept 5 bases outside the gene matches. The CDR3 totals 17 residues. The CDR3 loop reads CASSDKTSGRAYNEQFF. CDR3 nucleotides: TGTGCCAGCAGCGACAAGACTAGCGGGAGGGCCTACAATGAGCAGTTCTTC.

The CDR3 DNA is TGTGCCAGCAGCCGGACAAGTGTGGATACGCAGTATTTT. Its translation: CASSRTSVDTQYF. The V call is TRBV6-5, the J call TRBJ2-3, with D perhaps matching TRBD1 (5 bases). The V gene's germline CDR1 is MNHEY and CDR2 SVGAGI. The V end was cut by 6 bases, the J end by 6 bases, with 13 bases between. The CDR3 loop spans 13 amino acids.

The chain uses TRBV11-2 and TRBJ2-7, with 8 bases identical to TRBD1. Per the germline V gene, CDR1 is SGHAT and CDR2 is FQNNGV. V lost 1 base to trimming and J lost 3 bases; unmatched junction nucleotides: 2. The CDR3 covers 14 residues. The CDR3 DNA is TGTGCCAGCAGCTTAGTCGGACAGGGCTACGAGCAGTACTTC. It encodes CASSLVGQGYEQYF.

The gene calls are TRBV19 and TRBJ2-2; TRBD2 matches at 8 bases. Germline V gene data show CDR1 as LNHDA and CDR2 as SQIVND (reference sequence). The CDR3 is made up of 16 amino acids. V lost 3 bases, J lost 6 bases, and 9 bases stayed unmatched. The CDR3 nucleotides read TGTGCCAGTAGTATGGCCCCGGGACTAGGTCCCGGGGAGCTGTTTTTT. Translating it yields CASSMAPGLGPGELFF.

The rearrangement joins TRBV19 to TRBJ1-5, with a possible D match to TRBD1 (6 bases). Germline V CDR1 and CDR2: LNHDA, SQIVND (reference sequence). CDR3 length: 16 amino acids. V was shortened by 4 bases and J by 2 bases, with 15 bases between the two germline ends. The CDR3 DNA is TGTGCCAGTAGTAACCCTATTGGACAGCGCAATCAGCCCCAGCATTTT. Translating gives CASSNPIGQRNQPQHF.

This chain joins TRBV7-9 and TRBJ1-2; D is unresolved. Trimming shortened V by 5 bases and J by 8 bases, and 6 bases separated the two germline ends. CDR1 is SEHNR and CDR2 is FQNEAQ in the germline V gene (reference sequence). The CDR3 extends over 10 amino acids. In DNA, the CDR3 is TGTGCCAGCAGCGAGCGCGGCTACACCTTC. Translation gives CASSERGYTF.

The chain carries TRBV30 and TRBJ1-3, with 7 bases matching TRBD1. Germline-derived CDR1 and CDR2 are GTSNPN and SVGIG (reference sequence). The V segment lost 3 bases and the J segment 0 bases; nucleotides outside the gene matches: 5. The CDR3 has 15 amino acids. The CDR3 loop is CAWSDGTVSGNTIYF. The CDR3 coding sequence is TGTGCCTGGAGCGACGGGACAGTCTCTGGAAACACCATATATTTT.

The chain joins TRBV27 to TRBJ2-7; D is unclear. The V gene's germline CDR1 is MNHEY and CDR2 SMNVEV (reference sequence). V dropped 7 bases and J dropped 4 bases, with 17 bases sitting between them. This CDR3 is built from 14 residues. The CDR3 reads CASTGMGHQYEQYF. CDR3 bases: TGTGCCAGCACCGGTATGGGCCACCAATACGAGCAGTACTTC.

This chain uses TRBV5-6 with TRBJ1-2; no clear D. The V end was cut by 4 bases, the J end by 6 bases, with 13 bases between. CDR1 SGHDT and CDR2 YYEEEE come from the germline V gene. CDR3 length: 13 residues. Here the CDR3 DNA reads TGTGCCAGCAGCCCCTACTATGTTAATGGCTACACCTTC. Its translation is CASSPYYVNGYTF.

The V and J genes are TRBV30 and TRBJ1-1; 7 positions match TRBD1. Trimming cost V 3 bases and J 5 bases; bases outside gene matches: 12. This CDR3 has 15 amino acids. Germline CDR1 GTSNPN, CDR2 SVGIG (reference sequence). Here the CDR3 reads CAWSGRGQGWTEAFF. DNA for the CDR3: TGTGCCTGGAGCGGGAGGGGGCAGGGGTGGACTGAAGCTTTCTTT.

V gene TRBV11-2 combines with J gene TRBJ1-2; a weak D match, TRBD1 (5 bases). Trimming stripped 3 bases from V and 5 bases from J, with 13 bases between. This CDR3 spans 14 amino acids. CDR1 is SGHAT and CDR2 is FQNNGV in the germline V gene. The CDR3 sequence is CASSFRTRVYGYTF. DNA for the CDR3: TGTGCCAGCAGCTTTAGGACACGCGTATATGGCTACACCTTC. Together with reference TRBV11-2 and TRBJ1-2, the CDR3 gives the full variable domain: EAGVAQSPRYKIIEKRQSVAFWCNPISGHATLYWYQQILGQGPKLLIQFQNNGVVDDSQLPKDRFSAERLKGVDSTLKIQPAKLEDSAVYLCASSFRTRVYGYTFGSGTRLTVV.

This sequence joins TRBV7-2 and TRBJ1-6; 7 bases are a match to TRBD1. This CDR3 has 14 amino acids. CDR1 and CDR2 from the germline V gene are SGHTA and FQGNSA. After removal of 5 bases from V and 7 bases from J, the junction contained 5 bases not matched to a gene. Written as DNA, the CDR3 is TGTGCCAGCAGCCGGGACAGAGGAAATTCACCCCTCCACTTT. The encoded protein is CASSRDRGNSPLHF.

The V call is TRBV4-3, the J call TRBJ1-1; no clear D. Trimming pared 1 base from V and 2 bases from J, leaving 11 bases between. Germline V gene lookup returns CDR1 LGHNA and CDR2 YSLEER. The CDR3 has 15 residues. CDR3 in amino acids: CASSQGGRSNTEAFF. Written as DNA, the CDR3 is TGCGCCAGCAGCCAAGGTGGCAGGTCAAACACTGAAGCTTTCTTT.

This clone showed up just once. The CDR3 DNA reads as TGTGCCACACGAGAGACCAGGAATAGCAATCAGCCCCAGCATTTT. Amino acid sequence: CATRETRNSNQPQHF. The rearrangement links TRBV19 to TRBJ1-5; D gene ambiguous. Germline-derived CDR1 and CDR2 are LNHDA and SQIVND (reference sequence). This CDR3 spans 15 amino acids. V lost 10 bases to trimming and J lost 0 bases, with 16 bases between them.

This clone occurred a few times. This chain joins TRBV4-2 and TRBJ2-1, with D uncertain. In germline, CDR1 is LGHNA, CDR2 YNFKEQ. This CDR3 contains 13 residues. The V gene lost 0 bases and the J gene lost 9 bases, with 9 bases spanning the gap. This chain's CDR3 is CASSQDDVVEQFF. CDR3 sequence (DNA): TGTGCCAGCAGCCAAGACGATGTAGTTGAGCAGTTCTTC.

The rearrangement uses TRBV3-1 (or the pseudogene TRBV3-2) and TRBJ2-1; D is ambiguous. The CDR3 has 16 residues. Looked up from germline, CDR1 is LGHDT and CDR2 is YNNKEL (reference sequence). V was pared by 0 bases and J by 2 bases, with 11 bases between. The CDR3 loop reads CASSQDLHATYNEQFF. The CDR3 DNA reads TGTGCCAGCAGCCAAGATTTACACGCCACCTACAATGAGCAGTTCTTC.

In regard to this clone: The same CDR3 arises from other DNA sequences in this sample as well. The chain employs TRBV2 and TRBJ1-1; D unclear. Germline V gene sequence: CDR1 SNHLY, CDR2 FYNNEI. The CDR3 runs to 13 residues. V was trimmed by 4 bases and J by 0 bases, leaving 6 bases between them. CDR3 bases: TGTGCCAGCAGTGGCCAGATGAACACTGAAGCTTTCTTT. It codes for CASSGQMNTEAFF. Together with reference TRBV2 and TRBJ1-1, the CDR3 gives the full variable domain: EPEVTQTPSHQVTQMGQEVILRCVPISNHLYFYWYRQILGQKVEFLVSFYNNEISEKSEIFDDQFSVERPDGSNFTLKIRSTKLEDSAMYFCASSGQMNTEAFFGQGTRLTVV.

The chain employs TRBV18 and TRBJ1-2; D is unclear. In germline, CDR1 is KGHSH, CDR2 LQKENI. There are 13 residues in the CDR3. V lost 6 bases and J lost 14, with 22 bases in between. The CDR3 sequence is CASSLEGIEPPTF. The CDR3 DNA is TGTGCCAGCTCCCTCGAGGGTATAGAACCGCCAACCTTC. Using reference TRBV18 and TRBJ1-2 for the parts outside the CDR3, the full variable domain is NAGVMQNPRHLVRRRGQEARLRCSPMKGHSHVYWYRQLPEEGLKFMVYLQKENIIDESGMPKERFSAEFPKEGPSILRIQQVVRGDSAAYFCASSLEGIEPPTFGSGTRLTVV.

This sequence joins TRBV6-5 and TRBJ2-7; 8 bases map to TRBD1. The CDR3 sequence is 14 residues long. CDR1 is MNHEY, CDR2 SVGAGI, per germline. V lost 5 bases to trimming and J lost 3 bases; unmatched junction nucleotides: 6. CDR3 sequence: CASSKYTGGYEQYF. In DNA, the CDR3 is TGTGCCAGCAGTAAATATACAGGGGGCTACGAGCAGTACTTC.

The chain combines TRBV28 with TRBJ1-1; a possible D gene is TRBD1 (5 bases). Per germline, CDR1 MDHEN and CDR2 SYDVKM. CDR3 size: 16 residues. Trimming pared 1 base from V and 0 bases from J, leaving 12 bases between. CDR3 DNA: TGTGCCAGCAGTTTATTCACGGGGGGGTTGAACACTGAAGCTTTCTTT. Its protein product is CASSLFTGGLNTEAFF. The full variable domain, rest sourced from reference TRBV28 and TRBJ1-1, is DVKVTQSSRYLVKRTGEKVFLECVQDMDHENMFWYRQDPGLGLRLIYFSYDVKMKEKGDIPEGYSVSREKKERFSLILESASTNQTSMYLCASSLFTGGLNTEAFFGQGTRLTVV.

The chain employs TRBV9 and TRBJ2-1; no definite D call. The CDR3 covers 13 residues. The germline gives CDR1 SGDLS, CDR2 YYNGEE. Deletions cut 4 bases from V and 5 bases from J, with 10 bases between. Here the CDR3 DNA reads TGTGCCAGCAGCATGACACTGAACAATGAGCAGTTCTTC. It codes for CASSMTLNNEQFF.